This is a list of T cell receptor beta chains from one sample in a study of T cell responses to AZD1222 COVID-19 vaccine. Sequenced by immunoSEQ multiplex PCR; TCRdb stores in-frame clones only, minus some. The sample consists of some 150,000 clones, about 91% of them appearing once. Sample: peripheral blood, taken on day 0 of AZD1222 vaccination. The receptors shown here come from an adult in good health. CDR3s include the opening cysteine and the closing phenylalanine or tryptophan. Fields, in order: D gene, clone size, J gene, V gene, CDR3 DNA, CDR3 protein. A D gene is named only where the DNA matches it firmly. Part of the rows lack a size; the others show once, few, many or a class for expanded clones.

>TRBD1|-|TRBJ1-4|TRBV4-3
TGCGCCAGCAACTTCGGGACAGGGGCGCCTAATGAAAAACTGTTTTTT
CASNFGTGAPNEKLFF
>TRBD1|-|TRBJ2-7|TRBV2
TGTGCCAGCATATGGCTAACAGGGGGCCTATCCTACGAGCAATACTTC
CASIWLTGGLSYEQYF
>-|-|TRBJ1-1|TRBV18
TGTGCCAGCTCACCACCATTCAAGGGAGAAGCTTTCTTT
CASSPPFKGEAFF
>-|-|TRBJ2-5|TRBV7-2
TGTGCCAGCAGCTTGGGTTATAATAGGGGCCAAGAGACCCAGTACTTC
CASSLGYNRGQETQYF
>-|-|TRBJ1-3|TRBV2
TGTGCCAGCAGTGACCGGGGGAACTCTGGAAACACCATATATTTT
CASSDRGNSGNTIYF
>-|few|TRBJ2-2|TRBV3-1/TRBV3-2
TGTGCCAGCAGCCAGAGGGGTACCGGGGAGCTGTTTTTT
CASSQRGTGELFF
>TRBD1|-|TRBJ2-5|TRBV4-3
TGCGCCAGCAGCCAAGTGACAGGGGGCCAGCCGAGCCGGCAAGAGACCCAGTACTTC
CASSQVTGGQPSRQETQYF
>-|-|TRBJ2-7|TRBV2
TGTGCCAGCAGCGCGGGGCAGCCAGGGTACTTC
CASSAGQPGYF
>-|-|TRBJ2-7|TRBV18
TGTGCCAGCTCATCTGGACCCTACGAGCAGTACTTC
CASSSGPYEQYF
>TRBD1|-|TRBJ1-2|TRBV27
TGTGCCAGCAGTTTTTCGGGGACAGGGGAGGGCTACACCTTC
CASSFSGTGEGYTF
>TRBD1|-|TRBJ1-6|TRBV6-2/TRBV6-3
TGTGCCAGCAGTAGGGGGCTCTCACCCCTCCACTTT
CASSRGLSPLHF
>-|few|TRBJ2-6|TRBV6-5
TGTGCCAGCAGGTCCATCGCAGCTGGGGCCAACGTCCTGACTTTC
CASRSIAAGANVLTF
>-|-|TRBJ2-1|TRBV30
TGTGCCTGGCAGGGTCGCAGGTCCTACAATGAGCAGTTCTTC
CAWQGRRSYNEQFF
>TRBD1|-|TRBJ1-2|TRBV28
TGTGCCAGCAGATCCGGGACAGAGGATGGCTACACCTTC
CASRSGTEDGYTF
>-|-|TRBJ1-5|TRBV19
TGTGCCAGTAGTGGCCAGTTTGGCCCATATAGCAATCAGCCCCAGCATTTT
CASSGQFGPYSNQPQHF
>-|-|TRBJ1-2|TRBV28
TGTGCCAGCAGTTCAGGTGGCAGGGCCTTTTATGGCTACACCTTC
CASSSGGRAFYGYTF
>-|-|TRBJ1-1|TRBV5-1
TGCGCCAGCAGCTTTATGGGTGGGATGAACACTGAAGCTTTCTTT
CASSFMGGMNTEAFF
>-|-|TRBJ1-6|TRBV5-1
TGCGCCAGCTCGGGCAGGGCGGGCGATTCACCCCTCCACTTT
CASSGRAGDSPLHF
>TRBD1|-|TRBJ1-2|TRBV19
TGTGCCAGCTCAGCAGAGGGACAGGGGTATGGCTACACCTTC
CASSAEGQGYGYTF
>-|-|TRBJ1-2|TRBV29-1
TGCAGCGTTGAAAGGGGCCAAGGGGACTATGGCTACACCTTC
CSVERGQGDYGYTF
>-|-|TRBJ2-1|TRBV5-4
TGTGCCAGCAGCTTCGGGCTTCCCCAGGGAGGTGAGCAGTTCTTC
CASSFGLPQGGEQFF
>TRBD1|-|TRBJ2-7|TRBV18
TGTGCCAGCTCACTAGGACAGGGGGCGGCCTACGAGCAGTACTTC
CASSLGQGAAYEQYF
>TRBD1|-|TRBJ1-1|TRBV4-1
TGCGCCAGCAGCCTAACCACGGGACAGTGGGGGACTGAAGCTTTCTTT
CASSLTTGQWGTEAFF
>-|-|TRBJ2-2|TRBV5-1
TGCGCCAGCAGCTTGCCGGGAGCGAACACCGGGGAGCTGTTTTTT
CASSLPGANTGELFF
>-|once|TRBJ2-2|TRBV9
TGTGCCAGCAGCGTAGGAGACTATCTCGGGGAGCTGTTTTTT
CASSVGDYLGELFF
>TRBD1|-|TRBJ1-1|TRBV19
TGTGCCTCCGGGACAGGTGGGGGTGAAGCTTTCTTT
CASGTGGGEAFF
>-|few|TRBJ2-2|TRBV7-2
TGTGCCAGCAGCTTCGAAAATCTGAACACCGGGGAGCTGTTTTTT
CASSFENLNTGELFF
>-|-|TRBJ2-5|TRBV5-8
TGTGCCAGCAGCCCGGAAGGGGGGATATTTGGGACCCAGTACTTC
CASSPEGGIFGTQYF
>-|-|TRBJ2-2|TRBV4-1
TGCGCCAGCAGCCGGTCTCCAGCAAACTTGGGGAAGAACACCGGGGAGCTGTTTTTT
CASSRSPANLGKNTGELFF
>-|-|TRBJ1-3|TRBV9
TGTGCCAGCAGCGTAGATCCGGGGATCTCTGGAAACACCATATATTTT
CASSVDPGISGNTIYF
>TRBD1|-|TRBJ1-2|TRBV27
TGTGCCAGCAGTTACCAATCGAAGACAGGGGAACATGGCTACACCTTC
CASSYQSKTGEHGYTF
>-|-|TRBJ1-1|TRBV24-1
TGTGCCCCTACGGGGAGCAGAAAGTTTCCTGAAGCTTTCTTT
CAPTGSRKFPEAFF
>TRBD1|-|TRBJ1-4|TRBV7-9
TGTGCCAGCACCAATTACGGGACAGCGACGAATGAAAAACTGTTTTTT
CASTNYGTATNEKLFF
>TRBD1|-|TRBJ2-5|TRBV9
TGTGCCAGCAGCGTCGGACAGGGGGTCCAAGAGACCCAGTACTTC
CASSVGQGVQETQYF
>-|-|TRBJ1-1|TRBV29-1
TGCAGCGTTGAAAGGCAAGTGAACACTGAAGCTTTCTTT
CSVERQVNTEAFF
>-|-|TRBJ2-4|TRBV29-1
TGCAGCGTTGAATGGGAAACCTCAGGGACACACCGGTACTTC
CSVEWETSGTHRYF
>-|-|TRBJ1-1|TRBV29-1
TGCAGCGCCCAACCGCAGAGGAACACTGAAGCTTTCTTT
CSAQPQRNTEAFF
>-|-|TRBJ2-7|TRBV5-6
TGTGCCAGCAGCTTTCAGCTGGGGCGGGAGCAGTACTTC
CASSFQLGREQYF
>-|-|TRBJ2-1|TRBV11-3
TGTGCCAGCAGCTTAGGGCAAAGCTCCTACAATGAGCAGTTCTTC
CASSLGQSSYNEQFF
>TRBD1|-|TRBJ1-4|TRBV5-1
TGCGCCAGCAGCTACAACCCCGGGACAGAGAATGAAAAACTGTTTTTT
CASSYNPGTENEKLFF
>-|few|TRBJ1-5|TRBV19
TGTGCCAGTAGTCCGACCACCAATCAGCCCCAGCATTTT
CASSPTTNQPQHF
>-|once|TRBJ1-6|TRBV10-3
TGTGCCATCAGCCGAGGGGACTATAATTCACCCCTCCACTTT
CAISRGDYNSPLHF